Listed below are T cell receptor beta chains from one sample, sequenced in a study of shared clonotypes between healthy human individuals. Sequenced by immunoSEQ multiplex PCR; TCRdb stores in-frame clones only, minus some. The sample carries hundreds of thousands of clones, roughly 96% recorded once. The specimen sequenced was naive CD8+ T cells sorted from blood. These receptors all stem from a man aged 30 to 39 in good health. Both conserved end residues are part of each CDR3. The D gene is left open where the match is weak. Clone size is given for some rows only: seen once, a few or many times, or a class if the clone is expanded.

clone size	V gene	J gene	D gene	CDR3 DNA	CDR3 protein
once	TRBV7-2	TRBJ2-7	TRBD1	TGTGCCAGCAGTTTAGCGCAGGGGGCCGAGCAGTACTTC	CASSLAQGAEQYF
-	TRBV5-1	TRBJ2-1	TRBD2	TGCGCCAGCAGCTTAGATCCGGGACTAGCCGGTGAGCAGTTCTTC	CASSLDPGLAGEQFF
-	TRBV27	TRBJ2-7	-	TGTGCCAGCAGTTTAGTCTTCCCAGGGGGGTCCTACGAGCAGTACTTC	CASSLVFPGGSYEQYF
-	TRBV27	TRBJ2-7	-	TGTGCCAGCTCATTCTCTCCCCTCCGGGAGCAGTACTTC	CASSFSPLREQYF
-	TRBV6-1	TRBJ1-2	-	TGTGCCAGCAGTGCCCCTGGGAGAGGGATTAACTATGGCTACACCTTC	CASSAPGRGINYGYTF
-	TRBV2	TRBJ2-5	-	TGTGCCGGAGGACTGACCCAAGAGACCCAGTACTTC	CAGGLTQETQYF
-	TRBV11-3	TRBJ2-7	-	TGTGCCAGCAGCTCCAGGGACGGAATCTACGAGCAGTACTTC	CASSSRDGIYEQYF
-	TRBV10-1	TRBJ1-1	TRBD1	TGCGCCAGCAGTGAGTCTCAGGGGGCGAACACTGAAGCTTTCTTT	CASSESQGANTEAFF
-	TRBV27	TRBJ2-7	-	TGTGCCAGCTCGTACACAGGATCTGGCTACGAGCAGTACTTC	CASSYTGSGYEQYF
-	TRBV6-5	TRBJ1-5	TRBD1	TGTGCCAGCAGGAGGACAGGGGATCAGCCCCAGCATTTT	CASRRTGDQPQHF
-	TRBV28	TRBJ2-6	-	TGTGCCTGCGGAACCGGGGCCAACGTCCTGACTTTC	CACGTGANVLTF
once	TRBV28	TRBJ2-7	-	TGTGCCAGCAGTGGGGGGCTAAGCGGGTCCCCCTACGAGCAGTACTTC	CASSGGLSGSPYEQYF
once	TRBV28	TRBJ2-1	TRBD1	TGTGCCAGCAGTCGCCTACCGGGACAGGGGCGGAATGAGCAGTTCTTC	CASSRLPGQGRNEQFF
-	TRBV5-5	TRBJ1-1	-	TGTGCCAGCAGCTTGGGAGGGGCTTTGAACACTGAAGCTTTCTTT	CASSLGGALNTEAFF
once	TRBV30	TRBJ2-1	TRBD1	TGTGCCTGGAGGCAGGGACAGGGGGCTTGGGATGAGTTCTTC	CAWRQGQGAWDEFF
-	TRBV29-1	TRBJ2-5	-	TGCAGCGTTGAAGTTGATATCGTAGAGACCCAGTACTTC	CSVEVDIVETQYF
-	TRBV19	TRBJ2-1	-	TGTGCCAGTAGTTGGGGAAGTCCCTACAATGAGCAGTTCTTC	CASSWGSPYNEQFF
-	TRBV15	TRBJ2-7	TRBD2	TGTGCCACCAGCAGAGTAGCGGGATCCTACGAGCAGTACTTC	CATSRVAGSYEQYF
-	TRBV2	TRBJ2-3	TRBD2	TGTGCCAGCAGTAGCGGGGTAACCCCCACAGATACGCAGTATTTT	CASSSGVTPTDTQYF
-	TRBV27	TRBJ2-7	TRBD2	TGTGCCAGCAGTTTCATAGCGGGAGATCAGCAGTACTTC	CASSFIAGDQQYF
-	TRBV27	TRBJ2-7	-	TGTGCCAGCAGTCTACTAGCTCATGGAGACGAGCAGTACTTC	CASSLLAHGDEQYF
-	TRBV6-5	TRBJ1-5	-	TGTGCCAGCAGTTACCAGGGCTCCGGTCAGCCCCAGCATTTT	CASSYQGSGQPQHF
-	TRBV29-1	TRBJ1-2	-	TGCAGCGTTGAGGACAGTTATCGAGGATACACCTTC	CSVEDSYRGYTF
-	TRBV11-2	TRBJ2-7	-	TGTGCCAGCAGCTTGGGCGGGATGGCCTACGAGCAGTACTTC	CASSLGGMAYEQYF
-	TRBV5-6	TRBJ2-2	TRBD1	TGTGCCAGCAGCTTGGCCAACAGGGGCAACACCGGGGAGCTGTTTTTT	CASSLANRGNTGELFF
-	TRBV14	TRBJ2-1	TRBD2	TGTGCCAGCAGCCCCCTCCCCGGCGGGAGGTCCAGGGTAGGAGAGCAGTTCTTC	CASSPLPGGRSRVGEQFF
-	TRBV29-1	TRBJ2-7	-	TGCAGCGTTGAATTAAGAGGCTACGAGCAGTACTTC	CSVELRGYEQYF
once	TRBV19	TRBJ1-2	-	TGTGCCAGTAATTGGGGGGCGTACGGCTACACCTTC	CASNWGAYGYTF